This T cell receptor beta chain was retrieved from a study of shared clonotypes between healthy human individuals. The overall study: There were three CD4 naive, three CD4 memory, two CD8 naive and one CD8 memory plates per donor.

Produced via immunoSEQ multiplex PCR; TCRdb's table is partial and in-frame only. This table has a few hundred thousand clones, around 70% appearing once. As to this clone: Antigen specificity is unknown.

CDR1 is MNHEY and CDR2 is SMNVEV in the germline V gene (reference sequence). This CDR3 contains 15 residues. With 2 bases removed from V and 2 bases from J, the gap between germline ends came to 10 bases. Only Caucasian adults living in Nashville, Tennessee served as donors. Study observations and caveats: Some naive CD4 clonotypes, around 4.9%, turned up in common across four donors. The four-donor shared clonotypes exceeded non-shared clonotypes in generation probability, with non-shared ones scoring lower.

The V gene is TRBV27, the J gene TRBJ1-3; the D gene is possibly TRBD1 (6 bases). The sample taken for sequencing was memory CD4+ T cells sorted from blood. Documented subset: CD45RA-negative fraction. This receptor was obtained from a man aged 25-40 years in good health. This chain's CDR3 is CASSLRGEAGNTIYF. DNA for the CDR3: TGTGCCAGCAGTTTAAGGGGGGAAGCTGGAAACACCATATATTTT.